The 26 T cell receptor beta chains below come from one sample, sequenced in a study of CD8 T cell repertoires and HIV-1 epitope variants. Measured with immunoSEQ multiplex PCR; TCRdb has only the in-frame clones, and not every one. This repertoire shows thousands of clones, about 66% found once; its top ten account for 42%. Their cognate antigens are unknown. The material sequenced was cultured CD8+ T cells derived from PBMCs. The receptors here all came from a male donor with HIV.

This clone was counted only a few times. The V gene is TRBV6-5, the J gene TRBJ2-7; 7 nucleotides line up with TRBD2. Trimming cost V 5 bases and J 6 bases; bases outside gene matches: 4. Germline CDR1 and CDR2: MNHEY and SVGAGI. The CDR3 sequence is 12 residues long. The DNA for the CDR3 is TGTGCCAGCAGTGCGGGGACTATCGAGCAGTACTTC. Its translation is CASSAGTIEQYF.

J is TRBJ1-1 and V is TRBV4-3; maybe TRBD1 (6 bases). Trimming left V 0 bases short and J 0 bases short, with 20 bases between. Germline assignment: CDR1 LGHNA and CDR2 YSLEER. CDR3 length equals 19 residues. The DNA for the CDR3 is TGCGCCAGCAGCCAAGATGCGACGGGGGCTCGCTCAGTGAACACTGAAGCTTTCTTT. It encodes CASSQDATGARSVNTEAFF.

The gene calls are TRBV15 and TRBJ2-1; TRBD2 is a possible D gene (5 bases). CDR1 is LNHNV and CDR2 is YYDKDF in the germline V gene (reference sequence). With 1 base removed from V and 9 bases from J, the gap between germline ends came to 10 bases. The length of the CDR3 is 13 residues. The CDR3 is CATSRGGEGEQFF. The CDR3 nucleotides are TGTGCCACCAGCAGAGGGGGTGAGGGTGAGCAGTTCTTC.

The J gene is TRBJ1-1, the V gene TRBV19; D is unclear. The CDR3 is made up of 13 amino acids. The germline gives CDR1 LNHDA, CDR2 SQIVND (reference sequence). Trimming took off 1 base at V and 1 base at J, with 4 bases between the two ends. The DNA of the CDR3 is TGTGCCAGTAGTATAGGACGGAACACTGAAGCTTTCTTT. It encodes CASSIGRNTEAFF.

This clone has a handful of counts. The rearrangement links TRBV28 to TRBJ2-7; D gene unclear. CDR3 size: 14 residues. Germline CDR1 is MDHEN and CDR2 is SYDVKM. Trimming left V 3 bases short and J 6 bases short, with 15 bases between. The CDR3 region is CASSLVVKTVEQYF. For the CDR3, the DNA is TGTGCCAGCAGTTTGGTAGTAAAAACGGTCGAGCAGTACTTC.

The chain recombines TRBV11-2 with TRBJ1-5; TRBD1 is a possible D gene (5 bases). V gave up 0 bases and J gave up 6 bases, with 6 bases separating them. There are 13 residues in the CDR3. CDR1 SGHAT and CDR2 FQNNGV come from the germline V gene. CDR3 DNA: TGTGCCAGCAGCTTAGAAAGGGGTCAGCCCCAGCATTTT. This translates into CASSLERGQPQHF.

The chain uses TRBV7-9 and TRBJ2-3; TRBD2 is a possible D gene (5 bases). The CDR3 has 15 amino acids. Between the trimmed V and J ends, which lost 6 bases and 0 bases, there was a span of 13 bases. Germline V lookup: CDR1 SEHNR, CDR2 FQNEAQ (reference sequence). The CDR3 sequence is CASSSLKRSTDTQYF. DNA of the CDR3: TGTGCCAGCAGTTCTCTAAAGCGGAGCACAGATACGCAGTATTTT.

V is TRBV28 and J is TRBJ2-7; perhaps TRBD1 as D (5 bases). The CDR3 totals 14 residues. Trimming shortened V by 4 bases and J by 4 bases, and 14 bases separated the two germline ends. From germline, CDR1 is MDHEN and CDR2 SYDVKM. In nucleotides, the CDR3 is TGTGCCAGCAGTTCAGGGCTGTCGGATTACGAGCAGTACTTC. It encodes CASSSGLSDYEQYF.

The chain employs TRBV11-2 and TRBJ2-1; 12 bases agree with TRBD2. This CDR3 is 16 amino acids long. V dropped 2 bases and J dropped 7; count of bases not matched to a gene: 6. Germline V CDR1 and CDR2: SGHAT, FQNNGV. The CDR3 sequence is CASSLIPTSGGNEQFF. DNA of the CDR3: TGTGCCAGCAGCTTAATACCGACTAGCGGGGGTAATGAGCAGTTCTTC.

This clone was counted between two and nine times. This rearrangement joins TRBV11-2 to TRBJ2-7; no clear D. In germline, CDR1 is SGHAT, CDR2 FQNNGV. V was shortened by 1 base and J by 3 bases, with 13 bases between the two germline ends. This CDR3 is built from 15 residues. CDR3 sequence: CASSLVSQVGYEQYF. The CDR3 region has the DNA TGTGCCAGCAGCTTAGTAAGCCAGGTGGGCTACGAGCAGTACTTC.

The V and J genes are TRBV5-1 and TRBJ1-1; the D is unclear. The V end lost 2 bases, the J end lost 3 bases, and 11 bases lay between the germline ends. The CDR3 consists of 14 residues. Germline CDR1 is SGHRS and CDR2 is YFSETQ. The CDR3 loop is CASSFPGRDTEAFF. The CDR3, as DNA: TGCGCCAGCAGCTTTCCTGGACGGGACACTGAAGCTTTCTTT.

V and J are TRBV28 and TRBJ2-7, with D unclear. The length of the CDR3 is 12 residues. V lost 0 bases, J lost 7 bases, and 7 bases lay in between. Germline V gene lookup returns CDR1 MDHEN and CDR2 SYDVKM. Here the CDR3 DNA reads TGTGCCAGCAGTTTATGGGGGTCAGAGCAGTACTTC. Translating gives CASSLWGSEQYF.

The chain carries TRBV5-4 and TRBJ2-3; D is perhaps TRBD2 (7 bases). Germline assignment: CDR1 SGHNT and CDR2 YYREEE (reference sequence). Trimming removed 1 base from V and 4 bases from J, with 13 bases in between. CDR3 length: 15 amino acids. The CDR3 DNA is TGTGCCAGCAGCTTGTCGGCGGGGGCACCAGATACGCAGTATTTT. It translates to CASSLSAGAPDTQYF.

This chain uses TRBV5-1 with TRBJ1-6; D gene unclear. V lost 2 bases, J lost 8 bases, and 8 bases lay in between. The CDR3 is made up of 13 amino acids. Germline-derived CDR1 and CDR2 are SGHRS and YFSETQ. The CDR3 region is CASSLGGDSPLHF. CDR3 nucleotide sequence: TGCGCCAGCAGCTTAGGAGGAGATTCACCCCTCCACTTT.

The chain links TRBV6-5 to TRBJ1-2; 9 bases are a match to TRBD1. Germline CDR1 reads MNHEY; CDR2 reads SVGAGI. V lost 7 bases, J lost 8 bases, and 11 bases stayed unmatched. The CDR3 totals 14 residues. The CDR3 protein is CASITQGASGGYTF. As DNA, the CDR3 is TGTGCCAGCATTACACAGGGGGCTTCCGGGGGCTACACCTTC.

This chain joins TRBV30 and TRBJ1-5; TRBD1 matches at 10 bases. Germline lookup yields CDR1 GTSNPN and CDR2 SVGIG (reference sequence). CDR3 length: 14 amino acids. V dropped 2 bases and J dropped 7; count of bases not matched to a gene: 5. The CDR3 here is CAWSTGQGEQPQHF. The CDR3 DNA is TGTGCCTGGAGTACCGGACAGGGGGAACAGCCCCAGCATTTT.

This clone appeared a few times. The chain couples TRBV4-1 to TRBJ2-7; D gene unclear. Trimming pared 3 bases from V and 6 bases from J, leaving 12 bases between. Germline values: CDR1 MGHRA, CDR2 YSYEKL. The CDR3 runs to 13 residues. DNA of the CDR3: TGCGCCAGCAGCCAGATCCAGGCTCTCGAGCAGTACTTC. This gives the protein CASSQIQALEQYF.

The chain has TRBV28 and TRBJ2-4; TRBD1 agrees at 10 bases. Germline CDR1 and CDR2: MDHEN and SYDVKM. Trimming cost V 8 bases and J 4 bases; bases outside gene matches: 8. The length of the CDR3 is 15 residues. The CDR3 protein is CASASGTGDKNIQYF. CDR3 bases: TGTGCCAGCGCGTCCGGGACAGGGGATAAAAACATTCAGTACTTC. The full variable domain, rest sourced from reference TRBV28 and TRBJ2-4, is DVKVTQSSRYLVKRTGEKVFLECVQDMDHENMFWYRQDPGLGLRLIYFSYDVKMKEKGDIPEGYSVSREKKERFSLILESASTNQTSMYLCASASGTGDKNIQYFGAGTRLSVL.

The chain's CDR3 is CASSYGGDRGHNEQFF. The CDR3 coding sequence is TGTGCCAGCAGTTACGGGGGGGACAGGGGCCACAATGAGCAGTTCTTC. The J gene is TRBJ2-1, the V gene TRBV6-6; 10 nucleotides align to TRBD1. Germline CDR1 and CDR2: MNHNY and SVGAGI (reference sequence). The CDR3 extends over 16 amino acids. V lost 2 bases to trimming and J lost 5 bases; unmatched junction nucleotides: 6.

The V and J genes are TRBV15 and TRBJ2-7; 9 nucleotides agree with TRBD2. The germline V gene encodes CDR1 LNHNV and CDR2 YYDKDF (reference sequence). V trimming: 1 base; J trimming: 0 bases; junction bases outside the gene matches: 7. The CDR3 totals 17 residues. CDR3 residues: CATSRATLAGDSYEQYF. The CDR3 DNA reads TGTGCCACCAGCAGAGCAACCTTAGCGGGGGACTCCTACGAGCAGTACTTC.

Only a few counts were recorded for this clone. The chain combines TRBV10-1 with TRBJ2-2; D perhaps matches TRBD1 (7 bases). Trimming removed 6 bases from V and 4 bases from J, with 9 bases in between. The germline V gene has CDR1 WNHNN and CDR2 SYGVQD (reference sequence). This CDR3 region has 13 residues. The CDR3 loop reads CASSQGGTGELFF. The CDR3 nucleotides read TGCGCCAGCAGCCAGGGGGGCACCGGGGAGCTGTTTTTT.

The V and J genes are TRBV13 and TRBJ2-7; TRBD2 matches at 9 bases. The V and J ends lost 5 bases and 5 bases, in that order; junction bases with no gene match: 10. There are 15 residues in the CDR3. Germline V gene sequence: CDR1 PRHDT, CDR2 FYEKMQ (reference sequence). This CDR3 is CASSTVAGEIHEQYF. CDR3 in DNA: TGTGCCAGCAGCACCGTAGCGGGAGAAATCCACGAGCAGTACTTC.

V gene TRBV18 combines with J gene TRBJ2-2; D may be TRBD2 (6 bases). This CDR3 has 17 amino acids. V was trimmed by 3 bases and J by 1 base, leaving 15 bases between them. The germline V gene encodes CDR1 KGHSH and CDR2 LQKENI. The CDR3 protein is CASSPAEGDKNTGELFF. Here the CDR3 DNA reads TGTGCCAGCTCACCCGCGGAGGGCGACAAGAACACCGGGGAGCTGTTTTTT.

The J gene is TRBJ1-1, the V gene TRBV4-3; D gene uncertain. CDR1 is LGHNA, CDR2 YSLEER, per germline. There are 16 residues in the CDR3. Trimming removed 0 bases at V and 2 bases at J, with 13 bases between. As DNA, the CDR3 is TGCGCCAGCAGCCAAGAGGTGGGAATGGAAAACACTGAAGCTTTCTTT. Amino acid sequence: CASSQEVGMENTEAFF.

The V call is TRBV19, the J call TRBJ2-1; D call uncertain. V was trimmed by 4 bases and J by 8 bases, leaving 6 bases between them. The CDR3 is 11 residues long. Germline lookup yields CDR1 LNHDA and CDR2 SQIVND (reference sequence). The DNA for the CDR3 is TGTGCCAGTAGTAAGTATTATGAGCAGTTCTTC. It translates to CASSKYYEQFF.

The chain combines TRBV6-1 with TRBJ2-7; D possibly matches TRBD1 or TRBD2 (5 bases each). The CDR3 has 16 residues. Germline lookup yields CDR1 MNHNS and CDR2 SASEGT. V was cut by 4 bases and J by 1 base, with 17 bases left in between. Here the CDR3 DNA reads TGTGCCAGCAGTGTATCCTCCGGGACGGTGTCCTACGAGCAGTACTTC. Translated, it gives CASSVSSGTVSYEQYF.